The rows below give T cell receptor beta chains drawn from one sample of a study of CD8 T cells in Susac syndrome. TCRdb analysed the immunoSEQ multiplex PCR reads with MiXCR anew, one entry per CDR3 protein. The sample lists 170,000 or so distinct CDR3 sequences, approximately 93% occurring once. The sample comprised CD4+ T cells from PBMCs. Receptor source: a human donor with multiple sclerosis. Both conserved end residues are part of each CDR3. D genes are given only for firm matches. Clone size is given for some rows only: seen once, a few or many times, or a class if the clone is expanded.

V gene: TRBV5-1; clone size: once; CDR3 length: 15; J gene: TRBJ2-7; D gene: NA; CDR3 protein: CASSPDPSATYEQYF; CDR3 DNA: TGCGCCAGCAGCCCCGACCCTAGCGCAACCTACGAGCAGTACTTC
V gene: TRBV29-1; clone size: NA; CDR3 length: 14; J gene: TRBJ2-1; D gene: NA; CDR3 protein: CSVDMGVSYNEQFF; CDR3 DNA: TGCAGCGTTGATATGGGGGTTTCCTACAATGAGCAGTTCTTC
V gene: TRBV24-1; clone size: NA; CDR3 length: 15; J gene: TRBJ2-3; D gene: NA; CDR3 protein: CATSVEERGTDTQYF; CDR3 DNA: TGTGCCACCAGTGTCGAGGAGAGAGGCACAGATACGCAGTATTTT
V gene: TRBV4-2; clone size: NA; CDR3 length: 17; J gene: TRBJ2-7; D gene: TRBD1; CDR3 protein: CASSLLLGQEDSYEQYF; CDR3 DNA: TGTGCCAGCAGCCTCCTTTTGGGACAGGAAGACTCCTACGAGCAGTACTTC
V gene: TRBV11-2; clone size: NA; CDR3 length: 13; J gene: TRBJ2-4; D gene: NA; CDR3 protein: CASSSQLENIQYF; CDR3 DNA: TGTGCCAGCAGCTCACAGTTGGAAAACATTCAGTACTTC
V gene: TRBV2; clone size: NA; CDR3 length: 14; J gene: TRBJ2-3; D gene: TRBD2; CDR3 protein: CASRSGTGTDTQYF; CDR3 DNA: TGTGCCAGCAGGAGCGGGACGGGCACAGATACGCAGTATTTT
V gene: TRBV6-2/TRBV6-3; clone size: NA; CDR3 length: 17; J gene: TRBJ2-3; D gene: TRBD2; CDR3 protein: CASSTLAGGAITDTQYF; CDR3 DNA: TGTGCCAGCAGTACCTTAGCGGGAGGAGCAATCACAGATACGCAGTATTTT
V gene: TRBV7-8; clone size: NA; CDR3 length: 15; J gene: TRBJ2-2; D gene: NA; CDR3 protein: CASPGGRRATGELFF; CDR3 DNA: TGTGCCTCCCCCGGGGGGCGGAGAGCCACCGGGGAGCTGTTTTTT
V gene: TRBV6-5; clone size: NA; CDR3 length: 17; J gene: TRBJ2-7; D gene: TRBD1; CDR3 protein: CASSYSTRTGSSYEQYF; CDR3 DNA: TGTGCCAGCAGTTACTCAACGCGGACAGGGAGCTCCTACGAGCAGTACTTC
V gene: TRBV9; clone size: NA; CDR3 length: 15; J gene: TRBJ1-1; D gene: NA; CDR3 protein: CASSVDWGGGLEAFF; CDR3 DNA: TGTGCCAGCAGCGTCGATTGGGGGGGCGGGTTGGAAGCTTTCTTT
V gene: TRBV30; clone size: NA; CDR3 length: 15; J gene: TRBJ1-1; D gene: NA; CDR3 protein: CAWTPRGRGNTEAFF; CDR3 DNA: TGTGCCTGGACCCCCAGAGGGAGGGGAAACACTGAAGCTTTCTTT
V gene: TRBV7-9; clone size: NA; CDR3 length: 14; J gene: TRBJ1-6; D gene: NA; CDR3 protein: CASSSGSYNSPLHF; CDR3 DNA: TGTGCCAGCAGCTCCGGGAGCTATAATTCACCCCTCCACTTT